Listed below are T cell receptor beta chains from one sample, sequenced in a study of identical twins. TCRdb analysed the 5' RACE reads with MiXCR anew, one entry per CDR3 protein. The sample has about 430,000 distinct CDR3 sequences, approximately 17% seen once; the top ten hold around 12%. The sample comprised naive T cells sorted from blood. These TCRs come from a man aged 45 to 65 in good health. Each CDR3 is given without its conserved first and last residue.

v_call: TRBV6-4; cdr3_aa: ARRLGVIEPLH
v_call: TRBV4-3; cdr3_aa: ASSQGLIGEQY
v_call: TRBV18; cdr3_aa: ASSPSGGGAAYEQY
v_call: TRBV29-1; cdr3_aa: SGRDWPGNTIY
v_call: TRBV12-3/TRBV12-4; cdr3_aa: ASSYAGLNEQF
v_call: TRBV7-2; cdr3_aa: ASSIDGALRNSPLH
v_call: TRBV6-5; cdr3_aa: ASSYPTTGGSGPNYGYT
v_call: TRBV27; cdr3_aa: ASRTTSGDSTDTQY
v_call: TRBV24-1; cdr3_aa: ATSDPPGYGGRETQY
v_call: TRBV9; cdr3_aa: ASSALYSGITDTQY
v_call: TRBV7-9; cdr3_aa: ASSYGQGTKNIQY
v_call: TRBV3-1; cdr3_aa: ASSPIAGGYNEQF
v_call: TRBV12-3/TRBV12-4; cdr3_aa: ASPLWGDPNEKLF
v_call: TRBV7-9; cdr3_aa: ASSLAQGARNSPLH
v_call: TRBV20-1; cdr3_aa: SASQGGYEQY
v_call: TRBV5-1; cdr3_aa: ASRGGRDYEQY
v_call: TRBV28; cdr3_aa: ASSQGGTGGVEQY
v_call: TRBV25-1; cdr3_aa: ASSEYYGTGVGGANVLT
v_call: TRBV6-1; cdr3_aa: ASYRGGGNTGELF